There are many counts of the clone carrying this T cell receptor beta chain. Antigen specificity is unknown. These data come from a study of T-cell reconstitution after alpha-beta-depleted transplantation in children. Unique molecular identifiers were incorporated into the prepared TCRbeta library. Each CDR3 protein gets one entry after TCRdb re-called the PCR reads with MiXCR. There are some 300,000 distinct CDR3 sequences in the sample; 6.5% to 9% occur only once, and approximately 9.1% lies in the top ten. Study-level results: Elevated TCRbeta diversity at day 60 was traced, in some patients, to surviving recipient T cells and thymic progenitors. It was newly produced T cells that mostly accounted for T-cell counts and diversity one year after transplant. It was reported that alpha-beta T cells came from several hundred expanded graft clones (about two months after transplant).

The specimen comprised peripheral blood, sampled 360 days after TCRalphabeta/CD19-depleted stem cell transplant. The clonotype comes from a female patient aged 2-9 years who had a stem cell transplant for Fanconi anemia, so the T cells may come from the graft donor.

CDR3: CSANSPLHF. Here the CDR3 DNA reads TGCAGTGCAAATTCACCCCTCCACTTT. The V and J genes are TRBV20-1 and TRBJ1-6; D is ambiguous. V gave up 6 bases and J gave up 7 bases, with 1 base separating them. This CDR3 comprises 9 residues. The V gene's germline CDR1 is DFQATT and CDR2 SNEGSKA (reference sequence).